A single sample is the source of the 22 T cell receptor beta chains below, sequenced in a study of identical twins. Using its own MiXCR run on the 5' RACE reads, TCRdb lists one record per CDR3 protein. This repertoire shows roughly 470,000 distinct CDR3 sequences, around an eighth found once; its top ten account for approximately 0.98%. This same sample was also part of a study on yellow fever vaccine responses in identical twins.

Sequences were obtained from CD4+ T cells sorted from blood. The receptors were sampled from a woman aged 18-30 years in good health.

This clonotype was seen at least ten times. The V gene is TRBV10-2, the J gene TRBJ2-1; TRBD2 matches at 10 bases. V shed 5 bases and J 7 bases; nucleotides not matched to a gene: 5. Germline CDR1 reads WSHSY; CDR2 reads SAAADI. The CDR3 length is 14 residues. CDR3 loop: CASSKREGRNEQFF. Written as DNA, the CDR3 is TGCGCCAGCAGTAAGCGGGAGGGTCGAAATGAGCAGTTCTTC.

The CDR3 is CASSLAWGETQYF. The CDR3 coding sequence is TGCGCCAGCAGCTTGGCCTGGGGGGAGACCCAGTACTTC. The rearrangement joins TRBV5-1 to TRBJ2-5; D is perhaps TRBD1 or TRBD2 (5 bases each). V lost 0 bases and J lost 5, with 8 bases in between. CDR3 length equals 13 residues. Germline V CDR1 and CDR2: SGHRS, YFSETQ.

This chain links TRBV12-3 or TRBV12-4 with TRBJ2-1; 9 nucleotides agree with TRBD1. The CDR3 runs 14 residues. J lost 7 bases, V lost 6 bases, and 7 bases had no gene match. CDR3 DNA: TGTGCCAGCAGACTAGGGACAGGGAGAAATGAGCAGTTCTTC. Protein sequence: CASRLGTGRNEQFF.

The J gene is TRBJ2-1, the V gene TRBV20-1, with 9 bases matching TRBD2. The V gene's germline CDR1 is DFQATT and CDR2 SNEGSKA (reference sequence). With V trimmed by 0 bases and J by 3 bases, 6 bases remained unmatched. This CDR3 is 16 amino acids long. The CDR3 region has the DNA TGCAGTGCTAGAGACCCACTAGCGGGTAACTACAATGAGCAGTTCTTC. Encoded protein: CSARDPLAGNYNEQFF.

A few counts support this clonotype. The genes are TRBV18 and TRBJ2-2, with a possible D match to TRBD1 (5 bases). Trimming took 3 bases from V and 4 from J, leaving 9 bases between them. Germline V gene sequence: CDR1 KGHSH, CDR2 LQKENI. This CDR3 region has 14 residues. CDR3 sequence reads: CASSPKGITGELFF. CDR3 sequence (DNA): TGTGCCAGCTCACCGAAGGGGATCACCGGGGAGCTGTTTTTT.

This clonotype has a handful of counts. The V gene is TRBV7-3, the J gene TRBJ1-1; no reliable D call. CDR3 size: 13 residues. Looked up from germline, CDR1 is SGHTA and CDR2 is FQGTGA. Between the trimmed V and J ends, which lost 5 bases and 2 bases, there was a span of 9 bases. The CDR3 loop reads CASSQAANTEAFF. CDR3 DNA: TGTGCCAGCAGCCAAGCAGCCAACACTGAAGCTTTCTTT.

This clonotype was observed at least ten times. This rearrangement joins TRBV6-5 to TRBJ2-1; D is uncertain. Germline CDR1 and CDR2: MNHEY and SVGAGI. Trimming shortened V by 6 bases and J by 9 bases, and 15 bases separated the two germline ends. The CDR3 is made up of 13 amino acids. CDR3 sequence: CASRPSAPGEQFF. CDR3 bases: TGTGCCAGCAGGCCTTCGGCCCCGGGTGAGCAGTTCTTC.

This clonotype was counted a few times. The V call is TRBV11-3, the J call TRBJ2-5, with no clear D. This CDR3 has 14 amino acids. CDR1 and CDR2 from the germline V gene are SGHNT and YENEEA. V lost 5 bases and J lost 5, with 15 bases in between. CDR3 loop: CASSAQSSGETQYF. CDR3 DNA: TGTGCCAGCAGCGCCCAAAGTTCCGGGGAGACCCAGTACTTC.

The gene calls are TRBV11-2 and TRBJ2-5; the D gene is possibly TRBD2 (7 bases). Germline V gene sequence: CDR1 SGHAT, CDR2 FQNNGV. The V end was cut by 11 bases, the J end by 4 bases, with 14 bases between. CDR3 length: 12 residues. The CDR3 bases are TGTGCCGGGGGGGCTCTGGGAGAGACCCAGTACTTC. This sequence encodes CAGGALGETQYF. Complete variable domain (other parts from reference TRBV11-2 and TRBJ2-5): EAGVAQSPRYKIIEKRQSVAFWCNPISGHATLYWYQQILGQGPKLLIQFQNNGVVDDSQLPKDRFSAERLKGVDSTLKIQPAKLEDSAVYLCAGGALGETQYFGPGTRLLVL.

The chain uses TRBV4-1 and TRBJ1-6, with unresolved D. CDR3 length equals 15 residues. Germline-derived CDR1 and CDR2 are MGHRA and YSYEKL. V lost 2 bases, J lost 9 bases, and 14 bases lay in between. The CDR3 reads CASSQLAPRISPLHF. CDR3 in DNA: TGCGCCAGCAGCCAACTCGCACCCCGCATTTCACCCCTCCACTTT.

This clonotype was found a few times. V and J are TRBV21-1 and TRBJ2-7; no DNA check was done on the table's D call, TRBD1. TRBV21-1 is shown as a pseudogene. CDR3 length: 19 residues. The CDR3 is CASSKDGSPDNTRDYEQYF. The CDR3 region has the DNA TGTGCCAGCAGCAAAGACGGGTCCCCCGATAATACTCGCGACTACGAGCAGTACTTC.

There are many counts of this clonotype. The chain uses TRBV28 and TRBJ2-7; perhaps TRBD1 as D (5 bases). The CDR3 runs to 13 residues. Germline CDR1 reads MDHEN; CDR2 reads SYDVKM. Trimming took 2 bases from V and 4 from J, leaving 9 bases between them. The CDR3 sequence: CASSLDSRYEQYF. Written as DNA, the CDR3 is TGTGCCAGCAGTTTAGACAGTAGGTACGAGCAGTACTTC.

The chain has TRBV29-1 and TRBJ1-5; the D gene is possibly TRBD1 (5 bases). V shed 4 bases and J shed 1 base, with 8 bases lying between them. CDR1 and CDR2 from the germline V gene are SQVTM and ANQGSEA. The CDR3 is made up of 13 amino acids. CDR3: CSVGWDSNQPQHF. In nucleotides, the CDR3 is TGCAGCGTTGGGTGGGACAGCAATCAGCCCCAGCATTTT.

This clonotype was picked up many times. The rearrangement links TRBV6-5 to TRBJ1-4; 8 nucleotides align to TRBD1. The trim removed 5 bases at V and 11 bases at J, leaving 4 bases unmatched. The CDR3 covers 12 residues. CDR1 and CDR2 (germline): MNHEY, SVGAGI. CDR3 amino acids: CASSPQGVKLFF. The DNA of the CDR3 is TGTGCCAGCAGTCCACAGGGGGTGAAACTGTTTTTT.

The V call is TRBV7-2, the J call TRBJ2-7; 9 nucleotides align to TRBD2. J lost 6 bases, V lost 5 bases, and 5 bases had no gene match. The germline V gene has CDR1 SGHTA and CDR2 FQGNSA. The CDR3 extends over 13 amino acids. The CDR3 spells CASSPRTSVEQYF. CDR3 in DNA: TGTGCCAGCAGCCCCCGGACTAGCGTCGAGCAGTACTTC.

The chain links TRBV20-1 to TRBJ2-1; 9 bases map to TRBD2. The ends lost 6 bases at V and 4 bases at J; junction bases unmatched: 4. CDR1 DFQATT and CDR2 SNEGSKA come from the germline V gene (reference sequence). CDR3 length: 13 residues. In DNA, the CDR3 is TGCAGTGCCCGCGGGGGGGGTTACAATGAGCAGTTCTTC. Translation gives CSARGGGYNEQFF.

On this clonotype: One end of the junction does not line up with germline, which may come from a read error. The gene calls are TRBV20-1 and TRBJ2-2; TRBD1 is a possible D gene (5 bases). The V gene's germline CDR1 is DFQATT and CDR2 SNEGSKA (reference sequence). There are 15 residues in the CDR3. CDR3 DNA sequence: TGCAGTGCTAGAGATCTGGCAGGGAACACCGCGGAGCTGTTTTTT. Translating it yields CSARDLAGNTAELFF.

This clonotype occurred a few times. DNA for the CDR3: TGTGCCACCAGCAGAGATCGGACCGGCGGGAGTGGGGCCAAAAACATTCAGTACTTC. Its translation: CATSRDRTGGSGAKNIQYF. This chain connects TRBV15 to TRBJ2-4; 7 nucleotides line up with TRBD2. The CDR3 covers 19 residues. The ends lost 0 bases at V and 1 base at J; junction bases unmatched: 12. Germline loops: CDR1 LNHNV, CDR2 YYDKDF (reference sequence).

The chain employs TRBV7-9 and TRBJ2-5; TRBD1 or TRBD2 may be the D gene (5 bases each). The V gene's germline CDR1 is SEHNR and CDR2 FQNEAQ (reference sequence). V was trimmed by 7 bases and J by 9 bases, leaving 9 bases between them. The CDR3 has 10 amino acids. CDR3 coding DNA: TGTGCCAGCAACCTGGGACCCCAGTACTTC. Its protein product is CASNLGPQYF.

This clonotype was detected a few times. This chain uses TRBV18 with TRBJ2-2; D is perhaps TRBD1 or TRBD2 (5 bases each). Germline assignment: CDR1 KGHSH and CDR2 LQKENI. Between the trimmed V and J ends, which lost 0 bases and 5 bases, there was a span of 10 bases. There are 15 residues in the CDR3. The CDR3 bases are TGTGCCAGCTCACCACCGAGGGGTTGGACCGGGGAGCTGTTTTTT. This gives the protein CASSPPRGWTGELFF.

V gene TRBV13 combines with J gene TRBJ2-3, with D perhaps given as TRBD1 or TRBD2 (5 bases each). The CDR3 is 14 residues long. Trimming stripped 5 bases from V and 10 bases from J, with 19 bases between. Germline V gene data show CDR1 as PRHDT and CDR2 as FYEKMQ (reference sequence). Written as DNA, the CDR3 is TGTGCCAGCAGCCCGGGACCCGCCGTCGACCCGCAGTATTTT. This encodes CASSPGPAVDPQYF.

This clonotype was observed a handful of times. V gene TRBV3-1 combines with J gene TRBJ2-7; TRBD1 matches at 8 bases. The CDR3 sequence is 17 residues long. The J segment lost 5 bases and the V segment lost 1 base, leaving 13 bases of the junction unmatched. Looked up from germline, CDR1 is LGHDT and CDR2 is YNNKEL (reference sequence). This chain's CDR3 is CASSQGSGGSSTHEQYF. The DNA of the CDR3 is TGTGCCAGCAGCCAAGGATCAGGGGGCTCCTCAACCCACGAGCAGTACTTC.